A selection of T cell receptor beta chains follows, all from one sample in a study of shared T cell receptors in the human thymus. Libraries were prepared by immunoSEQ multiplex PCR; TCRdb keeps only in-frame clonotypes and omits some of them. The repertoire holds about 500,000 clones, with 70% to 80% as singletons. This same sample was also part of a study on human thymus T cells.

The sample taken for sequencing was thymocytes. The receptor set was obtained from a boy younger than two with a congenital heart defect. Both conserved end residues are part of each CDR3. A D gene is named only where the DNA matches it firmly. Clone size is not always given. Where it is, it says once, few, many or a class for expanded clones.

TRBV6-1	TRBJ2-3	.	few	TGTGCCAGCAGTGTAGGAGCGGAAACAGGCACAGATACGCAGTATTTT	CASSVGAETGTDTQYF
TRBV27	TRBJ2-1	.	.	TGTGCCAGCAGTTTGGGCAGGGGAGGGTATGAGCAGTTCTTC	CASSLGRGGYEQFF
TRBV7-8	TRBJ2-7	.	.	TGTGCCAGCAGCTTACTTTCTGTTGGCAGACACTACGAGCAGTACTTC	CASSLLSVGRHYEQYF
TRBV11-3	TRBJ2-1	.	.	TGTGCCAGCAGCTTACAGATTCACAATGAGCAGTTCTTC	CASSLQIHNEQFF
TRBV7-8	TRBJ2-7	TRBD2	.	TGTGCCAGCAGCTTAGCGGACCAGCGGGAGGGCCCCTACGAGCAGTACTTC	CASSLADQREGPYEQYF
TRBV7-9	TRBJ2-1	.	.	TGTGCCAGCAGCTTACCGGGGGAAGACAATGAGCAGTTCTTC	CASSLPGEDNEQFF
TRBV5-1	TRBJ2-3	TRBD2	few	TGCGCCAGCAGCTTGGCCATTCTTAGCGGGAAGATGTATCGTCCAGATCATACGCAGTATTTT	CASSLAILSGKMYRPDHTQYF
TRBV7-6	TRBJ2-7	.	.	TGTGCCAGCAGCTTAGCCCCAGATAGGCCAACGGGCTACGAGCAGTACTTC	CASSLAPDRPTGYEQYF
TRBV6-1	TRBJ2-7	.	once	TGTGCCAGCAGCCCCCCGAGACGGAGGGCTACCGAGCAGTACTTC	CASSPPRRRATEQYF
TRBV11-2	TRBJ1-1	.	.	TGTGCCAGCAGCTTAGTGTCCGGGAAGAACACTGAAGCTTTCTTT	CASSLVSGKNTEAFF
TRBV19	TRBJ2-2	TRBD1	.	TGTGCCAGTAGTATAGGCAGGGACAGAGCGAACACCGGGGAGCTGTTTTTT	CASSIGRDRANTGELFF
TRBV28	TRBJ2-3	TRBD2	.	TGTGCCAGCAGGCGGACTAGCGGGAGGGCGGATACGCAGTATTTT	CASRRTSGRADTQYF
TRBV19	TRBJ2-7	.	once	TGTGCCAGTAGTCCACGGGTTCCCTACGAGCAGTACTTC	CASSPRVPYEQYF
TRBV7-9	TRBJ2-7	.	few	TGTGCCAGCAGCTCTGCGTACGAGCAGTACTTC	CASSSAYEQYF
TRBV2	TRBJ2-7	TRBD2	.	TGTGCCAGCAGTGCTGAGGGAGGGCGCGAGCAGTACTTC	CASSAEGGREQYF
TRBV4-3	TRBJ1-1	TRBD1	.	TGCGCCAGCAGCCAAGATAGAGGGGACAGCGATATTATGAACACTGAAGCTTTCTTT	CASSQDRGDSDIMNTEAFF
TRBV6-6	TRBJ2-2	.	.	TGTGCCAGCAGTTCCAGACAGACCGGGGAGCTGTTTTTT	CASSSRQTGELFF
TRBV6-5	TRBJ2-7	TRBD2	.	TGTGCCAGCAGATCTGGACTAGCGGAATACTACGAGCAGTACTTC	CASRSGLAEYYEQYF
TRBV5-1	TRBJ1-1	TRBD1	few	TGCGCCAGCAGGACAGGGGGCCCTAACACTGAAGCTTTCTTT	CASRTGGPNTEAFF
TRBV29-1	TRBJ2-3	TRBD2	.	TGCAGCGTTGAATTTCGGAGTAGCGGGATCTGGGATACGCAGTATTTT	CSVEFRSSGIWDTQYF
TRBV19	TRBJ2-7	.	.	TGTGCCAGTAGTATGGAGGGCAGGGCCACCTACGAGCAGTACTTC	CASSMEGRATYEQYF
TRBV4-1	TRBJ2-7	TRBD2	.	TGCGCCAGCAGCCAAAGTACTAGCGGGAGCGCTACAATCTCCTACGAGCAGTACTTC	CASSQSTSGSATISYEQYF
TRBV7-8	TRBJ2-7	.	.	TGTGCCAGCAGCTTACGGGAGTACGAGCAGTACTTC	CASSLREYEQYF
TRBV4-1	TRBJ2-7	.	.	TGCGCCAGCAGCCATACAGGACGGTCCTACGAGCAGTACTTC	CASSHTGRSYEQYF
TRBV25-1	TRBJ2-1	TRBD1	.	TGTGCCAGCCGAGCTCCTCCTAGACAGGGAACCTACAATGAGCAGTTCTTC	CASRAPPRQGTYNEQFF
TRBV5-4	TRBJ2-7	TRBD2	.	TGTGCCAGCAGCTCCGGACTAGGAACCTACGAGCAGTACTTC	CASSSGLGTYEQYF
TRBV6-5	TRBJ1-1	TRBD1	.	TGTGCCAGCAGGGGGACAGGGAGGATCCCTGAAGCTTTCTTT	CASRGTGRIPEAFF
TRBV27	TRBJ1-5	TRBD1	.	TGTGCCAGCAGTCCCGGGACAGGTAATCAGCCCCAGCATTTT	CASSPGTGNQPQHF
TRBV4-3	TRBJ1-4	.	.	TGCGCCAGCAGCCAAGATTGGAGGGGAGAGGATGAAAAACTGTTTTTT	CASSQDWRGEDEKLFF
TRBV5-1	TRBJ1-1	.	.	TGCGCCAGCAGCTTGAAGCAGGAGGACACTGAAGCTTTCTTT	CASSLKQEDTEAFF
TRBV5-1	TRBJ2-1	TRBD2	.	TGCGCCAGCAGCCCGGGTCTCATCGGGACTAGCGCCTACAATGAGCAGTTCTTC	CASSPGLIGTSAYNEQFF
TRBV9	TRBJ2-1	TRBD2	.	TGTGCCAGCAGCGTGGCACTAGCGGGAGGGCCCCTTGAGCAGTTCTTC	CASSVALAGGPLEQFF
TRBV15	TRBJ2-3	.	few	TGTGCCACCAGCAGAGATCCCCATAGCGGCCCTAGCACAGATACGCAGTATTTT	CATSRDPHSGPSTDTQYF
TRBV7-3	TRBJ2-7	TRBD2	.	TGTGCCAGCAGCTGGAGCGGGGTACGCTACGAGCAGTACTTC	CASSWSGVRYEQYF
TRBV11-2	TRBJ1-5	TRBD1	.	TGTGCCAGCAGCTTCTACAGGGGGCGAGATAGCAATCAGCCCCAGCATTTT	CASSFYRGRDSNQPQHF
TRBV10-3	TRBJ2-1	TRBD2	.	TGTGCCATCACCCCAGGACTAGCGGGAAAACCTCACCGCTTGCATGAGCAGTTCTTC	CAITPGLAGKPHRLHEQFF
TRBV4-3	TRBJ2-1	.	.	TGCGCCAGCAGCCAAAGAGGAAGCGGCCAATCCTACAATGAGCAGTTCTTC	CASSQRGSGQSYNEQFF
TRBV5-1	TRBJ2-7	.	.	TGCGCCAGCAGCCCCCTAGGGGGCTACGAGCAGTACTTC	CASSPLGGYEQYF
TRBV4-3	TRBJ2-5	.	.	TGCGCCAGCAGCCAAGATTGTGGGGGGGAGACCCAGTACTTC	CASSQDCGGETQYF
TRBV27	TRBJ1-1	.	.	TGTGCCAGCAGTTTCCATCCGAACACTGAAGCTTTCTTT	CASSFHPNTEAFF